The sequence of this T cell receptor beta chain was determined in a study of T cell responses to AZD1222 COVID-19 vaccine (dated by TCRdb to the early 2020s). Background on the whole study: AZD1222 recipients with second doses at about 4 weeks or about 12 weeks were pooled, because spike-specific TCR depth and breadth did not differ between schedules. TCR sequencing covered 233 trial participants: nearly 210 given two doses of AZD1222 and some 25 given two doses of MenACWY control vaccine. Trial participants were enrolled into age subgroups of 18-55, 56-69 and 70-plus years, which contained around 150, 28 and 57 TCR-sequenced participants, respectively. The study at large found these results: The vaccine-associated CD4 TCRs covered the entire spike protein, and the dominant responses fell in regions 160-218 and 743-854. Participants were mostly white British and included more females than males, and it was suggested by the authors that clonal diversity may have been underestimated. After two AZD1222 doses, spike-specific TCR breadth and depth were significantly higher than at day 0 and than in MenACWY recipients. No day 14 peak-response samples were available, so repertoires were characterized only after the peak T cell response. Nearly half of unique spike-specific TCRs reportedly recognized epitopes outside regions mutated in the B.1.351 and B.1.1.7 variants. In the small 56-69-year group, the increase in depth fell short of significance, most likely because of low power. Conclusions about previously exposed vaccinees were limited because only a handful of AZD1222 recipients were SARS-CoV-2 seropositive at baseline.

The time point label for this specimen denotes: baseline before first vaccination. Samples from vaccinated people were obtained from the UK trials COV001 and COV002, which included a single-blind randomized controlled phase 2/3 trial of AZD1222 (ChAdOx1 nCoV-19) in healthy adults. For TCRbeta chain sequencing, PBMC samples were collected from trial participants at day 0 and at day 28 after the second dose. The CDR3 regions of human TCRbeta chains were analyzed by immunosequencing. Under the source paper's analysis protocol: TCRs in the repertoires were matched against a reference library of SARS-CoV-2-specific TCRs that had been generated with the MIRA antigen-specificity platform. Breadth meant the fraction of unique TCRs that were SARS-CoV-2-associated, whereas depth meant the fraction of total T cells that were SARS-CoV-2-associated. Using the MIRA data, each spike-specific TCR was mapped to the spike region that the TCR reacts to and placed in a CD4 or CD8 class. Log10-transformed breadth and depth values were compared by one-way ANOVA with Sidak's multiple comparisons tests. In TCRdb, the immuneACCESS table is reduced to in-frame sequences with V and J assigned. These tables do not hold every clone; where another copy was compared, an unresolved V gene accounts for under half, and the others remain unexplained. The DNA gave D and trimming, while V, J and clone size come from that table. The sample profile shows about 160,000 clones; 90% to 95% of them were found once. Clones ranked in the top ten supply approximately 1.9% of the sample.

On this clone: Its binding antigen is unknown. Within one base of it there is no much larger clone, and no base qualities were kept.

In the germline V gene, CDR1 corresponds to SGHTA and CDR2 to FQGNSA. Ends trimmed: V by 4 bases, J by 3 bases; bases unmatched to a gene: 7. Reading from cysteine to phenylalanine, the CDR3 counts 15 amino acids. The sequence is cut down to CDR3 DNA, 45 bases in frame from base 1. The material was peripheral blood, obtained on day 0 of AZD1222 vaccination. Recombination connected TRBV7-2 to TRBJ2-5; 8 central bases correspond to TRBD2. The source of this sequence is an adult in good health. CDR3 sequence: CASSWVGGGEETQYF. The nucleotide sequence reads TGTGCCAGCAGCTGGGTCGGGGGGGGAGAAGAGACCCAGTACTTC.